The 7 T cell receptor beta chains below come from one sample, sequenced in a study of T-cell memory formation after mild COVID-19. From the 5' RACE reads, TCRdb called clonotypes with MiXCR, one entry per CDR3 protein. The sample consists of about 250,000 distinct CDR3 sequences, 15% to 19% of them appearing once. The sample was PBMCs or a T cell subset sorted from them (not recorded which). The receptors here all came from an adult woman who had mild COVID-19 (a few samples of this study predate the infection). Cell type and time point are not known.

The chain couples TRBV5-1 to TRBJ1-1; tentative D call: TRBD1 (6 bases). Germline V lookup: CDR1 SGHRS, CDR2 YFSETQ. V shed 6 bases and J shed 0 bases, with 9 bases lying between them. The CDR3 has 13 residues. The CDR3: CASMGTLNTEAFF. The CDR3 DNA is TGCGCCAGCATGGGGACATTGAACACTGAAGCTTTCTTT.

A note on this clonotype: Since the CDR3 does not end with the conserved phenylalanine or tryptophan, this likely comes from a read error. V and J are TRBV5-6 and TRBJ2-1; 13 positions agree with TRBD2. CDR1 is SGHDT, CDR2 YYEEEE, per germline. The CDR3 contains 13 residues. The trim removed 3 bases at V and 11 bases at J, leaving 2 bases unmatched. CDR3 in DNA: TGTGCCAGCAGCTGGGGACTAGCGGGGCAGCAGTTCGTC. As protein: CASSWGLAGQQFV.

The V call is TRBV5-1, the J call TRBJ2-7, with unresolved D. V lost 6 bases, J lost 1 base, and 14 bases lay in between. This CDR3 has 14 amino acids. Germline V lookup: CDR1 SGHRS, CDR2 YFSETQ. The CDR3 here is CASMLGVGSYEQYF. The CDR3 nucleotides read TGCGCCAGCATGCTGGGCGTGGGGTCCTACGAGCAGTACTTC.

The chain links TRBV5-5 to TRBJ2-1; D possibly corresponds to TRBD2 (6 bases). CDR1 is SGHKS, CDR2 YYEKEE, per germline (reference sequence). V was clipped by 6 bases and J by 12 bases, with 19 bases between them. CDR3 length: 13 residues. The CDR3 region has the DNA TGTGCCAGCACCCCGGGCTGGGGGACTTTGCAGTTCTTC. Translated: CASTPGWGTLQFF.

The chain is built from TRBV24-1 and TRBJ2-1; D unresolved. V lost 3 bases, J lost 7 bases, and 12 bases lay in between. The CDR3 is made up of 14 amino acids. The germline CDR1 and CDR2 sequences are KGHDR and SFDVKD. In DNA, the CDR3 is TGTGCCACCAGTGATCTCTATACCGGAAATGAGCAGTTCTTC. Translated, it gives CATSDLYTGNEQFF.

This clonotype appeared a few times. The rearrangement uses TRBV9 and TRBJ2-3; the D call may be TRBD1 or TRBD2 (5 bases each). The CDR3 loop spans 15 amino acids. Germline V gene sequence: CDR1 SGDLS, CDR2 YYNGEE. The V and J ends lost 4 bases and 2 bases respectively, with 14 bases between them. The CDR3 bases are TGTGCCAGCAGCCAGCTGGGGGATTACACAGATACGCAGTATTTT. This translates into CASSQLGDYTDTQYF.

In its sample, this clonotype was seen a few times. This chain's CDR3 is CASSLGSALAKNIQYF. CDR3 DNA sequence: TGTGCCAGCAGTTTGGGGTCGGCACTAGCCAAAAACATTCAGTACTTC. The J gene is TRBJ2-4, the V gene TRBV12-3 or TRBV12-4; no firm D call. V was trimmed by 3 bases and J by 0 bases, leaving 12 bases between them. CDR3 length: 16 amino acids.